The 4 T cell receptor beta chains listed next were all sequenced from one sample in a study of shared clonotypes between healthy human individuals. Sequencing was performed with immunoSEQ multiplex PCR; in TCRdb, only in-frame clones are kept and a portion is missing. This sample has a few million clones; about 93% occur once, and the top ten carry under 2%. CD45RO-negative, CCR7-positively selected cells formed the naive CD8 fraction, excluding terminally differentiated effector memory CD45RA+ cells. The sample comprised naive CD8+ T cells from PBMCs. The receptors derive from a man younger than 35 in good health. Some clones in this sample may be carry-over from other donors' samples.

CDR3 coding DNA: TGTGCCAGCAGCTTAAACGCGGGCGATCTAGCCAAAAACATTCAGTACTTC. Protein sequence: CASSLNAGDLAKNIQYF. The chain is built from TRBV7-2 and TRBJ2-4, with D possibly being TRBD2 (5 bases). The ends were cut back, 2 bases at V and 0 bases at J, with 14 bases in the middle. Germline V gene data show CDR1 as SGHTA and CDR2 as FQGNSA. The CDR3 extends over 17 amino acids.

The rearrangement joins TRBV9 to TRBJ1-4; D is possibly TRBD1 (5 bases). Germline V lookup: CDR1 SGDLS, CDR2 YYNGEE. The V gene lost 7 bases and the J gene lost 7 bases, with 8 bases spanning the gap. The CDR3 is 11 amino acids. CDR3 DNA sequence: TGTGCCAGCGGGGGGAGTGAAAAACTGTTTTTT. Translation: CASGGSEKLFF.

The V call is TRBV6-5, the J call TRBJ1-4; no clear D gene. CDR3 length: 14 residues. Germline lookup yields CDR1 MNHEY and CDR2 SVGAGI. The germline V and J ends were trimmed by 6 bases and 8 bases, with 16 bases remaining between them. DNA for the CDR3: TGTGCCAGCAGCCAGGCCATCTCCCAGGAAAAACTGTTTTTT. Translation gives CASSQAISQEKLFF.

Note on this clone: Sequence at one end of the junction differs from germline and may be a read error. V is TRBV19 and J is TRBJ1-2; D is uncertain. Germline CDR1 is LNHDA and CDR2 is SQIVND (reference sequence). This CDR3 comprises 11 residues. In DNA form, the CDR3 reads TGTGCCAGTAGTTCCGGGCCTCGTGTTGGCTTC. It yields the protein CASSSGPRVGF.